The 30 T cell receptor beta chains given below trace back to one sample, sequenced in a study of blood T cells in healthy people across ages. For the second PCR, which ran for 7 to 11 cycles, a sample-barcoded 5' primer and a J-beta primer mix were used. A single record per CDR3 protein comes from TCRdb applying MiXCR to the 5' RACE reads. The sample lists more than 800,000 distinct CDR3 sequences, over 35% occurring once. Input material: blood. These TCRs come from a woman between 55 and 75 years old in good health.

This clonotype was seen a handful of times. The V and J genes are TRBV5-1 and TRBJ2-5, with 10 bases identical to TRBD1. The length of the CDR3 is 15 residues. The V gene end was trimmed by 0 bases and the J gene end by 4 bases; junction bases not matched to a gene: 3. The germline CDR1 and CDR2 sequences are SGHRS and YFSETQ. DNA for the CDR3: TGCGCCAGCAGCTTGGGGACAGGGGGGACAGAGACCCAGTACTTC. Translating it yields CASSLGTGGTETQYF.

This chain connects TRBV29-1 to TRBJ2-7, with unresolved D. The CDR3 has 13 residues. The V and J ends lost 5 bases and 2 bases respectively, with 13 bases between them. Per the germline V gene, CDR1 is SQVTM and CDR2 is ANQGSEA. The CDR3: CSVRVTSPYEQYF. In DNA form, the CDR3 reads TGCAGCGTTAGGGTCACGAGCCCCTACGAGCAGTACTTC.

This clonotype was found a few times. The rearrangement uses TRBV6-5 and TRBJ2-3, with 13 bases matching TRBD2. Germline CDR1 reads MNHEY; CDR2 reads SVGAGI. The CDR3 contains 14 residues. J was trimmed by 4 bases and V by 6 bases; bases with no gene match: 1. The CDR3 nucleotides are TGTGCCAGCAGAGGACTAGCGGGAGCAGATACGCAGTATTTT. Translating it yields CASRGLAGADTQYF.

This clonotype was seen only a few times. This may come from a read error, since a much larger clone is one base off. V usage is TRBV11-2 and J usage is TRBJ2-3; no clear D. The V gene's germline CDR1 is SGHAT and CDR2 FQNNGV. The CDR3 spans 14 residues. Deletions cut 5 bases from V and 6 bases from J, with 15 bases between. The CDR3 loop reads CASSVVGWPDTQYF. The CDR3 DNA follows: TGTGCCAGCAGCGTAGTGGGCTGGCCGGATACGCAGTATTTT.

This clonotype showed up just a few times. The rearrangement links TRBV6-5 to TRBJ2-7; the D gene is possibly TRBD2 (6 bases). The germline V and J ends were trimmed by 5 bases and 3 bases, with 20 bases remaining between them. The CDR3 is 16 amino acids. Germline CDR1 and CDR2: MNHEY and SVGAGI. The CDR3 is CASSPPGLGAGYEQYF. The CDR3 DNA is TGTGCCAGCAGTCCCCCGGGGCTGGGAGCGGGCTACGAGCAGTACTTC.

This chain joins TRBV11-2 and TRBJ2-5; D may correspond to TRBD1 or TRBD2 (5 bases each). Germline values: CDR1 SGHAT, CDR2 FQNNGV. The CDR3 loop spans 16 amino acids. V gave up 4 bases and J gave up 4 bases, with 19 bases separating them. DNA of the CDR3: TGTGCCAGCAGCTGGGAGTTCCGGGGCCTTGGAGAGACCCAGTACTTC. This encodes CASSWEFRGLGETQYF.

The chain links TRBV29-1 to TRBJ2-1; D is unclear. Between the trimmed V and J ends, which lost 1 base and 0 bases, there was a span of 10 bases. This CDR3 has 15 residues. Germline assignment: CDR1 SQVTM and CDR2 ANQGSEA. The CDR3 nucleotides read TGCAGCGTTGAAGGGGCGGCCTACTCCTACAATGAGCAGTTCTTC. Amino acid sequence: CSVEGAAYSYNEQFF.

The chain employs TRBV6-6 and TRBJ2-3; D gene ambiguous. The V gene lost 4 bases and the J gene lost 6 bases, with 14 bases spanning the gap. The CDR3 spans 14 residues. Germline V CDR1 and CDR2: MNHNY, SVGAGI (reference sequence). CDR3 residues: CASSSPPIADTQYF. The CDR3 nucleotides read TGTGCCAGCAGTTCACCGCCGATTGCGGATACGCAGTATTTT.

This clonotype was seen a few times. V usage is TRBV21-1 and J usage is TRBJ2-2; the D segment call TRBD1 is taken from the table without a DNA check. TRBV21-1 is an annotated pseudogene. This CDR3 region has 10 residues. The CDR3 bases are TGTGCCAGCAGAGTTAGCCGCCCGTTTTTT. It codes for CASRVSRPFF.

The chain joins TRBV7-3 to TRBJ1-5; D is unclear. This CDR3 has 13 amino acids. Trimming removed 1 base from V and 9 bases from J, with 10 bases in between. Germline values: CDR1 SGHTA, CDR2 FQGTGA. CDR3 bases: TGTGCCAGCAGCTTAAGTACCTCCTGGCCCCAGCATTTT. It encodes CASSLSTSWPQHF.

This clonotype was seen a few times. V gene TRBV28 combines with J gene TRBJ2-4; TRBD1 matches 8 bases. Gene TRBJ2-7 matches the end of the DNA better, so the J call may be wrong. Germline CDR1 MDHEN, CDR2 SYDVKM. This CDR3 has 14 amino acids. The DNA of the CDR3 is TGTGCCAGCAGCGACAGGGGTCCGACCTACGAGCAGTACTTC. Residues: CASSDRGPTYEQYF.

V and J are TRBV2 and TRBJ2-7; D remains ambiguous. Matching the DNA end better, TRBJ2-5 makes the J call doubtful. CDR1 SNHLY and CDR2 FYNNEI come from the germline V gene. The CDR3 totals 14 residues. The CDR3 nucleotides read TGTGCCAGCAGTGACGCCCTCGTCCAAGAGACCCAGTACTTC. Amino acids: CASSDALVQETQYF.

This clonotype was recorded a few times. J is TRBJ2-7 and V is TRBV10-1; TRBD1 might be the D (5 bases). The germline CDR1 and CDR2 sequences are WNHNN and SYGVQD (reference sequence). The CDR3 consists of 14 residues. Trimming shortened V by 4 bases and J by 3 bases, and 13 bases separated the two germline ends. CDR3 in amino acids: CASSGRGNGYEQYF. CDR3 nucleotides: TGCGCCAGCAGTGGAAGGGGCAACGGCTACGAGCAGTACTTC.

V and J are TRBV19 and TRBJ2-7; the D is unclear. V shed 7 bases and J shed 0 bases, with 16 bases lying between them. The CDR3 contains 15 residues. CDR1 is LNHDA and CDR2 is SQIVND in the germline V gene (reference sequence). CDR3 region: CASTPTLGRSYEQYF. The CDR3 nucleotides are TGTGCCAGTACCCCCACACTGGGCCGCTCCTACGAGCAGTACTTC.

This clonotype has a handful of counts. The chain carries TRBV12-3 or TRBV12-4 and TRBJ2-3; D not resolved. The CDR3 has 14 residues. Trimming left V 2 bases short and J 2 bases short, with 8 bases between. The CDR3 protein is CASSLPAYTDTQYF. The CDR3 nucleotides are TGTGCCAGCAGTTTACCAGCCTACACAGATACGCAGTATTTT.

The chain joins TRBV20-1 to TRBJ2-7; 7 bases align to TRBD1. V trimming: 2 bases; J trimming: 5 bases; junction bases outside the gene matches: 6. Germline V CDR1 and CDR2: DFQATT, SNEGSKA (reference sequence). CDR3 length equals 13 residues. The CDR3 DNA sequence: TGCAGTGCTAGAAAAGACAGGGCTGACGAGCAGTACTTC. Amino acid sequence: CSARKDRADEQYF.

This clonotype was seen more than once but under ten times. The CDR3 bases are TGTGCCAGCAGCCAGGGGGGGGCGGGCGACAATGAGCAGTACTTC. This codes for CASSQGGAGDNEQYF. The chain has TRBV4-2 and TRBJ2-5, with D possibly matching TRBD2 (7 bases). The germline V gene encodes CDR1 LGHNA and CDR2 YNFKEQ. V was cut by 3 bases and J by 11 bases, with 22 bases left in between. This CDR3 is built from 15 residues.

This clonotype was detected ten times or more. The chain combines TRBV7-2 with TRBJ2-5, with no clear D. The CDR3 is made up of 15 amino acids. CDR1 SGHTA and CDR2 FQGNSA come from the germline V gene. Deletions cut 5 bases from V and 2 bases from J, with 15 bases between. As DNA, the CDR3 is TGTGCCAGCAGCCCGAAAGTATCCCCACAAGAGACCCAGTACTTC. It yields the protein CASSPKVSPQETQYF. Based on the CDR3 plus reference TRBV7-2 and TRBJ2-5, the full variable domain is GAGVSQSPSNKVTEKGKDVELRCDPISGHTALYWYRQSLGQGLEFLIYFQGNSAPDKSGLPSDRFSAERTGGSVSTLTIQRTQQEDSAVYLCASSPKVSPQETQYFGPGTRLLVL.

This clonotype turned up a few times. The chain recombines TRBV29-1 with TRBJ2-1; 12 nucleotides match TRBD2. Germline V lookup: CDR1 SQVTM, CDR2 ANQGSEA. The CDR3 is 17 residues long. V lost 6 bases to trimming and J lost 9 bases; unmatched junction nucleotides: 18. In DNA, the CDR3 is TGCAGCGTCCGTACGGGGGCTAGCGGGAGGGCCACCGGTGAGCAGTTCTTC. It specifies CSVRTGASGRATGEQFF.

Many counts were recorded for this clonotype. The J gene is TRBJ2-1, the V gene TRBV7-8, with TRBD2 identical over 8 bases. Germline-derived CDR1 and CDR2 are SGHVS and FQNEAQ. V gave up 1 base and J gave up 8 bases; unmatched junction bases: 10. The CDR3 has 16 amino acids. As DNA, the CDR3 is TGTGCCAGCAGCTTAGTTTCGCCGGGAGGGTGGCATGAGCAGTTCTTC. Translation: CASSLVSPGGWHEQFF.

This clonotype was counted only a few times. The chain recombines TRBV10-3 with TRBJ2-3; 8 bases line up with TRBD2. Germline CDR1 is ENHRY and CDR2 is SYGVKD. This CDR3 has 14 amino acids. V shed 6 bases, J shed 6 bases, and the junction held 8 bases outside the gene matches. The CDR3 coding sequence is TGTGCCATCAGGCCGGGACTAGGTACTGATACGCAGTATTTT. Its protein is CAIRPGLGTDTQYF.

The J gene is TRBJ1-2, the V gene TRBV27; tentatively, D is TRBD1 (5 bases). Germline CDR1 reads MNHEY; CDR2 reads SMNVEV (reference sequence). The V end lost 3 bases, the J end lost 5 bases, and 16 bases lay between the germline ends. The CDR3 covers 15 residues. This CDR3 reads CASSFLPWGSYGYTF. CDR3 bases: TGTGCCAGCAGTTTTCTCCCGTGGGGGTCGTATGGCTACACCTTC.

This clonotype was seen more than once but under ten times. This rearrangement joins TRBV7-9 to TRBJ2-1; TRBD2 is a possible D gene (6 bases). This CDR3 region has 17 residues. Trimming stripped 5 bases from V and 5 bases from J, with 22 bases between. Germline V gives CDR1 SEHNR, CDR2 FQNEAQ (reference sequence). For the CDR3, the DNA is TGTGCCAGCAGCCCCCCTTTTCGGCTAGCGATAAACAATGAGCAGTTCTTC. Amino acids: CASSPPFRLAINNEQFF.

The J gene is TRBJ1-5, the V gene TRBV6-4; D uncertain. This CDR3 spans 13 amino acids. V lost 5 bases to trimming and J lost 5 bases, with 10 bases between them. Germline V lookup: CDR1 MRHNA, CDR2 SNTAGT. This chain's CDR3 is CASSISPDQPQHF. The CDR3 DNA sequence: TGTGCCAGCAGTATTTCCCCTGATCAGCCCCAGCATTTT.

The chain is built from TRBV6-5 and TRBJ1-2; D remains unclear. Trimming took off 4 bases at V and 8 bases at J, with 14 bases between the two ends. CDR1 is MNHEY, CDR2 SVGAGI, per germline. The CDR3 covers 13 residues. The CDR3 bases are TGTGCCAGCAGTTGGGCCGGACTGGGAGGCTACACCTTC. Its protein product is CASSWAGLGGYTF.

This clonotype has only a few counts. CDR3 in amino acids: CATSRDRGTHSSYNEQFF. The CDR3 bases are TGTGCCACCAGCAGAGATCGGGGGACTCACAGCTCCTACAATGAGCAGTTCTTC. The V call is TRBV15, the J call TRBJ2-1, with a possible D match to TRBD2 (6 bases). Trimming took 0 bases from V and 0 from J, leaving 15 bases between them. CDR1 and CDR2 from the germline V gene are LNHNV and YYDKDF (reference sequence). CDR3 length equals 18 residues.

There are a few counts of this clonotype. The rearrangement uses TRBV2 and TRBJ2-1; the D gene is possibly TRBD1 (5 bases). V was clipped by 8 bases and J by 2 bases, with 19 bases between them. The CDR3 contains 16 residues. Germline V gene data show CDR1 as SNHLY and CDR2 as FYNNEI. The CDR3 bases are TGTGCCAGCCTACGCCAGGGATTTTCAGCCTACAATGAGCAGTTCTTC. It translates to CASLRQGFSAYNEQFF.

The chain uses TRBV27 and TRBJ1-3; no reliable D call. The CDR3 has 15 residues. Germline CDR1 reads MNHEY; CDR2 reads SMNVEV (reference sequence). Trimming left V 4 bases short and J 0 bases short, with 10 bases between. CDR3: CASSSPSTSGNTIYF. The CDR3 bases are TGTGCCAGCAGTTCTCCCAGTACCTCTGGAAACACCATATATTTT.

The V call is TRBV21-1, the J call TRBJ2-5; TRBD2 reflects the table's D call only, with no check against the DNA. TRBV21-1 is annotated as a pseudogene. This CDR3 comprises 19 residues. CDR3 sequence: CASSKGSGGPILVLDGQYF. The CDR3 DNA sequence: TGTGCCAGCAGCAAAGGTAGCGGAGGGCCTATTTTAGTTCTTGACGGGCAGTACTTC.

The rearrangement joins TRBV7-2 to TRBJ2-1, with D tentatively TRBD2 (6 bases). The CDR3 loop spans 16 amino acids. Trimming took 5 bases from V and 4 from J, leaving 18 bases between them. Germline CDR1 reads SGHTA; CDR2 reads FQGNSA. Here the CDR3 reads CASSGTGLRIYNEQFF. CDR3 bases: TGTGCCAGCAGCGGAACGGGACTCCGAATTTACAATGAGCAGTTCTTC.